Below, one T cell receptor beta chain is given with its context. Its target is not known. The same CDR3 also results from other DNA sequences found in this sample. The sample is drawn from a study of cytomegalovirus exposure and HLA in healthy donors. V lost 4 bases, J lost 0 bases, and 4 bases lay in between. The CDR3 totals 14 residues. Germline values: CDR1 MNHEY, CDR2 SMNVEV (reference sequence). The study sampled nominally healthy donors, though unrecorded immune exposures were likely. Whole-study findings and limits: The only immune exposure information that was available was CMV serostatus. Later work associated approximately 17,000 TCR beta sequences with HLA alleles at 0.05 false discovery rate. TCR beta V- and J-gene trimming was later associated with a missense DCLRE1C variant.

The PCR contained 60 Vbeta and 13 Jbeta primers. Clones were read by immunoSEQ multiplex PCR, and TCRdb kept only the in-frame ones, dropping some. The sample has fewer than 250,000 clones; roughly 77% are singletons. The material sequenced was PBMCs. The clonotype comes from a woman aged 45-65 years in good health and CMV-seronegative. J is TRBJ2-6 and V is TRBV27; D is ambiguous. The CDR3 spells CASSSSSGANVLTF. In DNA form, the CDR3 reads TGTGCCAGCAGTTCCAGCTCTGGGGCCAACGTCCTGACTTTC.